This TCR beta chain originates from a study of blood T cells in healthy people across ages. A second about 7 to 12 cycle PCR used barcoded and J-beta primers. TCRdb re-derived calls from the 5' RACE reads in MiXCR, one entry per CDR3 protein. The data show about 770,000 distinct CDR3 sequences, roughly 44% seen once. The CDR3 spans 15 residues. Germline CDR1 SGHAT, CDR2 FQNNGV. Trimming took off 6 bases at V and 3 bases at J, with 18 bases between the two ends. The chain combines TRBV11-2 with TRBJ2-7; D gene unclear. Sequences were obtained from blood. This receptor was obtained from a man between 60 and 75 years old in good health. CDR3 sequence: CASSSGNSSFYEQYF. The DNA for the CDR3 is TGTGCCAGCAGTTCTGGCAATAGTTCGTTCTACGAGCAGTACTTC.